Each of the 9 T cell receptor beta chains below was sequenced from the same sample in a study of long-term antiretroviral therapy in people with HIV. Samples were assayed with immunoSEQ v3.0 at survey level. The assay was immunoSEQ multiplex PCR, and TCRdb's table has in-frame clones only and misses some. The sample has more than 25,000 clones, just over 90% seen once. The sequences come from unsorted PBMCs, collected 3.1 years after starting antiretroviral therapy. Source of these receptors: a man aged 18 to 35 with HIV.

This clone was observed a handful of times. The chain is built from TRBV6-5 and TRBJ1-5; 10 bases are a match to TRBD1. The CDR3 has 15 residues. Germline CDR1 and CDR2: MNHEY and SVGAGI. J was trimmed by 5 bases and V by 7 bases; bases with no gene match: 8. The CDR3 loop reads CASTPPGTGDQPQHF. In DNA, the CDR3 is TGTGCCAGCACCCCACCGGGGACAGGGGATCAGCCCCAGCATTTT.

The CDR3 loop reads CASSVPVESSYEQYF. DNA of the CDR3: TGTGCCAGCAGCGTACCCGTGGAGAGCTCCTACGAGCAGTACTTC. The gene calls are TRBV9 and TRBJ2-7; no reliable D call. Between the trimmed V and J ends, which lost 1 base and 0 bases, there was a span of 11 bases. Per germline, CDR1 SGDLS and CDR2 YYNGEE. The CDR3 runs to 15 residues.

The gene calls are TRBV7-6 and TRBJ2-1; 8 nucleotides line up with TRBD1. There are 18 residues in the CDR3. Germline trimming cut 10 bases from V and 1 base from J; bases unmatched to any gene: 18. Germline values: CDR1 SGHVS, CDR2 FNYEAQ. This CDR3 is CAIPGQDESPLSYNEQFF. In DNA, the CDR3 is TGTGCCATACCGGGACAGGACGAGTCCCCACTTTCCTACAATGAGCAGTTCTTC.

This CDR3 is CASSWTGTGGFDEQYF. CDR3 coding DNA: TGTGCCAGCAGCTGGACCGGGACAGGGGGCTTCGACGAGCAGTACTTC. This chain uses TRBV5-6 with TRBJ2-7; TRBD1 matches 12 bases. Per the germline V gene, CDR1 is SGHDT and CDR2 is YYEEEE. The trim removed 3 bases at V and 5 bases at J, leaving 9 bases unmatched. The CDR3 is made up of 16 amino acids. Based on the CDR3 plus reference TRBV5-6 and TRBJ2-7, the full variable domain is DAGVTQSPTHLIKTRGQQVTLRCSPKSGHDTVSWYQQALGQGPQFIFQYYEEEERQRGNFPDRFSGHQFPNYSSELNVNALLLGDSALYLCASSWTGTGGFDEQYFGPGTRLTVT.

The chain has TRBV7-9 and TRBJ1-6; D gene ambiguous. CDR1 and CDR2 (germline): SEHNR, FQNEAQ (reference sequence). CDR3 size: 15 residues. With 2 bases removed from V and 7 bases from J, the gap between germline ends came to 12 bases. The CDR3 DNA reads TGTGCCAGCAGCTTAATGGCAGGACCAAATTCACCCCTCCACTTT. This gives the protein CASSLMAGPNSPLHF.

The chain has TRBV7-9 and TRBJ2-3, with D perhaps matching TRBD2 (6 bases). Deletions cut 0 bases from V and 10 bases from J, with 8 bases between. CDR1 is SEHNR, CDR2 FQNEAQ, per germline (reference sequence). The CDR3 has 12 residues. CDR3 nucleotides: TGTGCCAGCAGCTTAGCCGGGACTGCGCAGTATTTT. Translating it yields CASSLAGTAQYF.

This clone showed up just once. V and J are TRBV10-3 and TRBJ1-6; D is unclear. V was pared by 0 bases and J by 0 bases, with 12 bases between. Germline CDR1 and CDR2: ENHRY and SYGVKD. The CDR3 is 18 amino acids. The CDR3, as DNA: TGTGCCATCAGTGAGTCGGCGGATCCAAGCTCCTATAATTCACCCCTCCACTTT. The encoded protein is CAISESADPSSYNSPLHF.

The rearrangement uses TRBV29-1 and TRBJ1-1; TRBD1 might be the D (5 bases). Germline lookup yields CDR1 SQVTM and CDR2 ANQGSEA. CDR3 size: 11 residues. V lost 3 bases to trimming and J lost 7 bases, with 9 bases between them. The CDR3 protein is CSVDTGHEAFF. In DNA form, the CDR3 reads TGCAGCGTTGACACAGGACATGAAGCTTTCTTT.

The chain's CDR3 is CASSEGSEHEQYF. In nucleotides, the CDR3 is TGTGCCAGCAGTGAAGGATCGGAACACGAGCAGTACTTC. The rearrangement links TRBV7-9 to TRBJ2-7; D is uncertain. V gave up 6 bases and J gave up 5 bases, with 14 bases separating them. The CDR3 is 13 amino acids. In germline, CDR1 is SEHNR, CDR2 FQNEAQ (reference sequence).